Given below is one TCR beta chain in context. What it recognizes is unknown. This CDR3 has 15 residues. V gave up 0 bases and J gave up 0 bases, with 9 bases separating them. Germline V CDR1 and CDR2: SGHNT, YYREEE (reference sequence). This sample stems from a study of cytomegalovirus exposure and HLA in healthy donors. Use of 60 Vbeta and 13 Jbeta primers characterized the PCR. The repertoire was sequenced with immunoSEQ multiplex PCR; TCRdb's copy has only in-frame clones and lacks some. Of 100,000 to 150,000 clones listed, around four fifths are singletons. Study-wide findings and caveats: V segments that were indistinguishable, TRBV6-2 and TRBV6-3 among them, were omitted from analysis. An observed cluster of highly shared sequence variants was recorded as a likely sequencing artifact. There were three CMV-associated chains whose specificity for CMV antigens was confirmed in vitro.

The receptor's source is a man aged 25 to 40 in good health and CMV-seropositive. The genes are TRBV5-4 and TRBJ2-5; unclear D gene. The sequencing sample was made of PBMCs. The CDR3 region has the DNA TGTGCCAGCAGCTTGGGGGCCTTGAACCAAGAGACCCAGTACTTC. Protein product: CASSLGALNQETQYF.